This is a list of T cell receptor beta chains from one sample in a study of cytotoxic CD8 clonotypes in ibrutinib-treated CLL. Sequenced by immunoSEQ multiplex PCR; TCRdb stores in-frame clones only, minus some. The sample lists about 45,000 clones; under 80% were seen once. Here the sequenced sample was PBMCs, taken after 24 months of ibrutinib treatment. The receptors were gathered from a human donor with chronic lymphocytic leukemia. Each CDR3 is given without its conserved first and last residue. The size of a clone is reported for some rows only, either as once, few or many, or as a class for expanded clones.

V gene: TRBV30; clone size: .; CDR3 protein: AWSADGISGNTIY
V gene: TRBV2; clone size: .; CDR3 protein: ASSGAGGRYNEQF
V gene: TRBV7-3; clone size: .; CDR3 protein: ASSLITRGGDFNSPLH
V gene: TRBV7-3; clone size: .; CDR3 protein: ASSFLTDRVMETQY
V gene: TRBV5-4; clone size: .; CDR3 protein: ASSFPGLAGEEQF
V gene: TRBV9; clone size: .; CDR3 protein: ASSPGTGLEAF
V gene: TRBV4-1; clone size: medium-sized; CDR3 protein: ASSQDRSTGELF
V gene: TRBV5-1; clone size: .; CDR3 protein: ASSLGTGFLEEQY
V gene: TRBV5-1; clone size: .; CDR3 protein: ASSLAPADYEQY
V gene: TRBV19; clone size: few; CDR3 protein: ASRTSGRGGSGYEQY
V gene: TRBV27; clone size: .; CDR3 protein: ASSSLPGLASTDTQY
V gene: TRBV9; clone size: .; CDR3 protein: ASSLSPRTENTEAF
V gene: TRBV19; clone size: .; CDR3 protein: ASSIGGLSPSTDTQY
V gene: TRBV6-5; clone size: .; CDR3 protein: ASSYRQSTEAF
V gene: TRBV18; clone size: .; CDR3 protein: ASSPTGGAYEQY